This entry lists 5 T cell receptor beta chains sequenced from one sample in a study of blood T cell repertoires in COVID-19. TCRdb's table, derived via immunoSEQ multiplex PCR, lists solely in-frame clones and lacks some. Seen here are about 170,000 clones, almost 85% observed once, and the top ten hold 2.5% to 3%. Specimen: peripheral blood. The receptors here all came from a woman aged 80 or older with COVID-19, enrolled during active disease.

The chain has TRBV6-5 and TRBJ2-2; D is undetermined. The CDR3 sequence is 11 residues long. V lost 8 bases, J lost 1 base, and 2 bases lay in between. Per germline, CDR1 MNHEY and CDR2 SVGAGI. CDR3 residues: CASRNTGELFF. Written as DNA, the CDR3 is TGTGCCAGCCGGAACACCGGGGAGCTGTTTTTT.

V gene TRBV5-1 combines with J gene TRBJ2-5; D may be TRBD2 (7 bases). Trimming removed 4 bases at V and 7 bases at J, with 20 bases between. Looked up from germline, CDR1 is SGHRS and CDR2 is YFSETQ. This CDR3 has 15 residues. The CDR3 spells CASSEGGGAALTQYF. The CDR3, as DNA: TGCGCCAGCAGCGAAGGTGGGGGGGCGGCCTTGACCCAGTACTTC. The full variable domain, rest sourced from reference TRBV5-1 and TRBJ2-5, is KAGVTQTPRYLIKTRGQQVTLSCSPISGHRSVSWYQQTPGQGLQFLFEYFSETQRNKGNFPGRFSGRQFSNSRSEMNVSTLELGDSALYLCASSEGGGAALTQYFGPGTRLLVL.

The sample holds a few counts of this clone. The rearrangement joins TRBV30 to TRBJ1-5; TRBD1 matches 8 bases. The germline CDR1 and CDR2 sequences are GTSNPN and SVGIG (reference sequence). The V gene end was trimmed by 3 bases and the J gene end by 3 bases; junction bases not matched to a gene: 1. This CDR3 has 13 residues. The CDR3 is CAWSRGPNQPQHF. CDR3 nucleotides: TGTGCCTGGAGCAGGGGGCCCAATCAGCCCCAGCATTTT. The entire variable domain, with the rest obtained from reference TRBV30 and TRBJ1-5, is as follows: SQTIHQWPATLVQPVGSPLSLECTVEGTSNPNLYWYRQAAGRGLQLLFYSVGIGQISSEVPQNLSASRPQDRQFILSSKKLLLSDSGFYLCAWSRGPNQPQHFGDGTRLSIL.

V is TRBV5-4 and J is TRBJ2-5; TRBD2 is a possible D gene (5 bases). V dropped 0 bases and J dropped 5 bases, with 11 bases sitting between them. CDR3 length equals 14 residues. In germline, CDR1 is SGHNT, CDR2 YYREEE (reference sequence). CDR3 nucleotide sequence: TGTGCCAGCAGCTTGGACCCGGGCGGGGAGACCCAGTACTTC. As protein: CASSLDPGGETQYF.

Only one count was recorded for this clone. The chain links TRBV5-8 to TRBJ1-6, with TRBD1 identical over 7 bases. V lost 0 bases, J lost 9 bases, and 6 bases stayed unmatched. Germline CDR1 is SGHTS and CDR2 is YDEGEE. The CDR3 totals 15 residues. The CDR3 DNA follows: TGTGCCAGCAGCTTGGAGGGGGCGGGTGGTTCACCCCTCCACTTT. It yields the protein CASSLEGAGGSPLHF. The full variable domain, completed using reference TRBV5-8 and TRBJ1-6, is EAGVTQSPTHLIKTRGQQATLRCSPISGHTSVYWYQQALGLGLQFLLWYDEGEERNRGNFPPRFSGRQFPNYSSELNVNALELEDSALYLCASSLEGAGGSPLHFGNGTRLTVT.